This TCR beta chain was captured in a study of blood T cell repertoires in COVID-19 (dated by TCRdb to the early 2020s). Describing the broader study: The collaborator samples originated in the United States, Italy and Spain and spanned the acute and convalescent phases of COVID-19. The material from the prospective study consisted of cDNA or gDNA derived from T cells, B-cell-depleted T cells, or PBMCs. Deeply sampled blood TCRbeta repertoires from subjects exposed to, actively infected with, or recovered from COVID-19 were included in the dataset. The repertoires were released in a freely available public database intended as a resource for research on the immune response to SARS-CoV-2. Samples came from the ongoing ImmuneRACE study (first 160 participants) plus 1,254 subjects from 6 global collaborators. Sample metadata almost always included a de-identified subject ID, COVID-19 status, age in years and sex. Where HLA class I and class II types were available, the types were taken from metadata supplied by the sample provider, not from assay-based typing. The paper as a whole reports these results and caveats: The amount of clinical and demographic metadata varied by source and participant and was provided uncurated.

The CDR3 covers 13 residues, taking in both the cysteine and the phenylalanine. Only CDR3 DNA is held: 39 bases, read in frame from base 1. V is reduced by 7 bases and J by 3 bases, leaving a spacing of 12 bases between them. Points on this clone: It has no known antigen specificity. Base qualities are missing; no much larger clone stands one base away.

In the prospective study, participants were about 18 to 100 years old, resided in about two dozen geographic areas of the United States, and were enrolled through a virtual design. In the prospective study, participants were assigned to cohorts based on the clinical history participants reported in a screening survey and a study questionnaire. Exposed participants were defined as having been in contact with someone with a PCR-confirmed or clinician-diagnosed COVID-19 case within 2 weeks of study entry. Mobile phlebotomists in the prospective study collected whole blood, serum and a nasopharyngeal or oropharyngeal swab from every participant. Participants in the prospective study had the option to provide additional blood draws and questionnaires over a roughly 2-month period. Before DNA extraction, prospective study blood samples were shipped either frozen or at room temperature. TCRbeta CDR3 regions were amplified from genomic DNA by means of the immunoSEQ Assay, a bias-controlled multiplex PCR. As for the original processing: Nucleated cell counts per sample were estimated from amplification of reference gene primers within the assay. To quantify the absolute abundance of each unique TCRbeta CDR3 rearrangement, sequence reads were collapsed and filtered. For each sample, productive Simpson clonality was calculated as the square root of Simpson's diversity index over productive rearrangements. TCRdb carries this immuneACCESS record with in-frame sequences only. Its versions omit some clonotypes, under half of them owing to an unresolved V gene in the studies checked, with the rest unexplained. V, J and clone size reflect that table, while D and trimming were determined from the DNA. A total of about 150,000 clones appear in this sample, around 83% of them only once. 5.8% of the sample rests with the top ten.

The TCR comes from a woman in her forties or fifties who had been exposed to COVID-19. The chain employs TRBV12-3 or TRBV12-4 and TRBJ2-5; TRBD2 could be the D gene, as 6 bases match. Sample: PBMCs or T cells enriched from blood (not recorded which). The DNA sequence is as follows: TGTGCCAGCACCCGGGGACTGAAAGAGACCCAGTACTTC. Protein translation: CASTRGLKETQYF.